This TCR beta chain is from a study of long-term antiretroviral therapy in people with HIV. Survey-level resolution applied to immunoSEQ assay v3.0. Sequencing was performed with immunoSEQ multiplex PCR; in TCRdb, only in-frame clones are kept and a portion is missing. The data hold over 15,000 clones, with over 70% observed a single time. The CDR3 has 14 residues. CDR1 SGDLS and CDR2 YYNGEE come from the germline V gene. With 0 bases removed from V and 0 bases from J, the gap between germline ends came to 5 bases. The V gene is TRBV9, the J gene TRBJ2-3; D is undetermined. This sample comprised unsorted PBMCs, obtained 2.3 years after starting antiretroviral therapy. The sequence came from a woman aged 35 to 49 with HIV. CDR3 coding DNA: TGTGCCAGCAGCGTAGCGGCTAGCACAGATACGCAGTATTTT. Protein product: CASSVAASTDTQYF.